This TCR beta chain was profiled in a study of a mutant IDH1 vaccine in newly diagnosed glioma. The wider study: Vaccination started 4-6 weeks after radiotherapy alone, or with temozolomide cycles. Mean patient age was approximately 40 years; approximately 60% were male and roughly 38% female.

Time point indicated: week 47, end of study. Every single dose of the vaccine, 300 ug of mutant IDH1 20-mer peptide, came with topical imiquimod. The data were produced by immunoSEQ multiplex PCR, yet TCRdb's version contains in-frame clones alone and is incomplete. Found here are tens of thousands of clones, around 82% of them singletons; the top ten hold 15% to 20%. By share of the sample, this clone is medium-sized (0.01 to 0.1%). The antigen is not known. Study conclusions and caveats: Top peripheral T cell clonotype shifts appeared unrelated to pseudoprogression.

Germline V gives CDR1 LGHNA, CDR2 YSLEER. There are 15 residues in the CDR3. V was clipped by 4 bases and J by 2 bases, with 15 bases between them. This chain links TRBV4-3 with TRBJ2-7; the D gene is possibly TRBD2 (6 bases). Sequences were derived from PBMCs, sampled from a glioma patient whose treatment included an IDH1 peptide vaccine. This receptor was taken from a man between 18 and 35 years old with glioma. Some clones in this sample may be carry-over from other donors' samples. CDR3 coding DNA: TGCGCCAGCAGCCGCGAGGCTAGCGAAACCTACGAGCAGTACTTC. Its translation is CASSREASETYEQYF.